The 14 T cell receptor beta chains below come from one sample, sequenced in a study of identical twins. TCRdb analysed the 5' RACE reads with MiXCR anew, one entry per CDR3 protein. The sample shows more than 400,000 distinct CDR3 sequences, 13% to 15% of them seen only once. These data were also filed under a second study, of yellow fever vaccine responses in identical twins.

The sample taken for sequencing was CD4+ T cells sorted from blood. The origin of the receptors is a woman under 30 in good health.

This clonotype showed up just a few times. V usage is TRBV7-7 and J usage is TRBJ2-5, with D possibly being TRBD1 (6 bases). Trimming cost V 5 bases and J 5 bases, with 12 bases left between them. This CDR3 is 13 amino acids long. CDR1 is SSHAT and CDR2 is FNYEAQ in the germline V gene (reference sequence). CDR3 sequence: CASSMMGAETQYF. For the CDR3, the DNA is TGTGCCAGCAGCATGATGGGGGCCGAGACCCAGTACTTC.

The CDR3 region is CSARVAGTTNEKLFF. Written as DNA, the CDR3 is TGCAGTGCTAGAGTTGCGGGAACAACTAATGAAAAACTGTTTTTT. The chain combines TRBV20-1 with TRBJ1-4; no firm D call. Germline assignment: CDR1 DFQATT and CDR2 SNEGSKA (reference sequence). This CDR3 has 15 amino acids. V gave up 1 base and J gave up 0 bases, with 9 bases separating them.

The chain has TRBV20-1 and TRBJ2-7; 13 bases are shared with TRBD2. Per germline, CDR1 DFQATT and CDR2 SNEGSKA (reference sequence). J gave up 1 base and V 1 base, and 4 bases lay outside the gene matches. The CDR3 loop spans 16 amino acids. CDR3 coding DNA: TGCAGTGCTAGAGGGACTAGCGGGAGAGCGTCCTACGAGCAGTACTTC. It is translated as CSARGTSGRASYEQYF.

This rearrangement joins TRBV2 to TRBJ2-5; 10 nucleotides line up with TRBD1. The CDR3 is 15 residues long. Per the germline V gene, CDR1 is SNHLY and CDR2 is FYNNEI. The V segment lost 4 bases and the J segment 3 bases; nucleotides outside the gene matches: 5. The CDR3 DNA follows: TGTGCCAGCAGTGGCCCCGGGACAGGGGAAGAGACCCAGTACTTC. Translated: CASSGPGTGEETQYF.

In its sample, this clonotype was seen a few times. The chain links TRBV14 to TRBJ2-1; D is unresolved. CDR1 is SGHDN, CDR2 FVKESK, per germline. Trimming shortened V by 2 bases and J by 3 bases, and 11 bases separated the two germline ends. The CDR3 runs 15 residues. The CDR3 protein is CASSQYSEVYNEQFF. CDR3 coding DNA: TGTGCCAGCAGCCAATATTCCGAGGTCTACAATGAGCAGTTCTTC.

This clonotype was seen only a few times. The V and J genes are TRBV5-1 and TRBJ1-4; no definite D call. In germline, CDR1 is SGHRS, CDR2 YFSETQ. V shed 3 bases and J shed 7 bases, with 13 bases lying between them. The CDR3 consists of 14 residues. This chain's CDR3 is CASSYYSQFEKLFF. The DNA of the CDR3 is TGCGCCAGCAGCTACTACAGCCAGTTTGAAAAACTGTTTTTT.

This clonotype was detected only a few times. This rearrangement joins TRBV3-1 to TRBJ1-1; D is unclear. Trimming took 3 bases from V and 0 from J, leaving 8 bases between them. The CDR3 spans 14 residues. CDR1 LGHDT and CDR2 YNNKEL come from the germline V gene (reference sequence). The CDR3: CASSHQRMNTEAFF. The CDR3 DNA reads TGTGCCAGCAGCCATCAGCGTATGAACACTGAAGCTTTCTTT.

This clonotype was found a few times. The J gene is TRBJ2-2, the V gene TRBV15; unclear D gene. Germline loops: CDR1 LNHNV, CDR2 YYDKDF (reference sequence). The CDR3 spans 17 residues. The ends were cut back, 0 bases at V and 5 bases at J, with 16 bases in the middle. This chain's CDR3 is CATSRDHKGGGTGELFF. In DNA, the CDR3 is TGTGCCACCAGCAGAGATCACAAGGGCGGCGGTACCGGGGAGCTGTTTTTT.

This clonotype was detected many times. V and J are TRBV3-1 and TRBJ1-2; D not certain. CDR1 and CDR2 from the germline V gene are LGHDT and YNNKEL (reference sequence). V was clipped by 6 bases and J by 4 bases, with 6 bases between them. The CDR3 covers 11 residues. The CDR3 is CASRDFYGYTF. CDR3 nucleotide sequence: TGTGCCAGCAGGGACTTCTATGGCTACACCTTC.

This clonotype was counted between two and nine times. The chain links TRBV20-1 to TRBJ2-1; 10 bases are a match to TRBD2. This CDR3 contains 14 residues. Germline values: CDR1 DFQATT, CDR2 SNEGSKA (reference sequence). The V segment lost 6 bases and the J segment 10 bases; nucleotides outside the gene matches: 12. This CDR3 is CSALAGGRLEEQFF. The CDR3 region has the DNA TGCAGTGCGTTAGCGGGAGGACGCCTTGAAGAGCAGTTCTTC.

This clonotype was detected a few times. The rearrangement joins TRBV18 to TRBJ2-7, with 7 bases that match TRBD1. From germline, CDR1 is KGHSH and CDR2 LQKENI. The length of the CDR3 is 13 residues. Trimming took 3 bases from V and 6 from J; bases not matched to a gene: 5. Here the CDR3 reads CASSPTTGPEQYF. DNA for the CDR3: TGTGCCAGCTCACCGACGACAGGGCCCGAGCAGTACTTC.

The chain uses TRBV10-3 and TRBJ2-7, with TRBD2 identical over 8 bases. Germline-derived CDR1 and CDR2 are ENHRY and SYGVKD. V lost 6 bases, J lost 5 bases, and 9 bases stayed unmatched. CDR3 length equals 14 residues. The CDR3 DNA reads as TGTGCCATCAGCATAGGACTAGCCGGCGACGAGCAGTACTTC. Translation gives CAISIGLAGDEQYF.

The CDR3 is CASSQGTGFGQPQHF. As DNA, the CDR3 is TGTGCCAGCAGCCAAGGGACAGGGTTTGGGCAGCCCCAGCATTTT. The chain links TRBV3-1 to TRBJ1-5; TRBD1 agrees at 8 bases. The CDR3 is made up of 15 amino acids. V was pared by 1 base and J by 7 bases, with 6 bases of the junction left unmatched. Germline values: CDR1 LGHDT, CDR2 YNNKEL (reference sequence).

This chain joins TRBV5-1 and TRBJ2-3, with 7 bases identical to TRBD1. CDR1 is SGHRS and CDR2 is YFSETQ in the germline V gene. With V trimmed by 0 bases and J by 6 bases, 4 bases remained unmatched. The CDR3 totals 14 residues. Here the CDR3 reads CASSLVEGADTQYF. CDR3 DNA: TGCGCCAGCAGCTTGGTAGAGGGGGCGGATACGCAGTATTTT. The complete variable domain, with remaining parts taken from reference TRBV5-1 and TRBJ2-3, reads KAGVTQTPRYLIKTRGQQVTLSCSPISGHRSVSWYQQTPGQGLQFLFEYFSETQRNKGNFPGRFSGRQFSNSRSEMNVSTLELGDSALYLCASSLVEGADTQYFGPGTRLTVL.